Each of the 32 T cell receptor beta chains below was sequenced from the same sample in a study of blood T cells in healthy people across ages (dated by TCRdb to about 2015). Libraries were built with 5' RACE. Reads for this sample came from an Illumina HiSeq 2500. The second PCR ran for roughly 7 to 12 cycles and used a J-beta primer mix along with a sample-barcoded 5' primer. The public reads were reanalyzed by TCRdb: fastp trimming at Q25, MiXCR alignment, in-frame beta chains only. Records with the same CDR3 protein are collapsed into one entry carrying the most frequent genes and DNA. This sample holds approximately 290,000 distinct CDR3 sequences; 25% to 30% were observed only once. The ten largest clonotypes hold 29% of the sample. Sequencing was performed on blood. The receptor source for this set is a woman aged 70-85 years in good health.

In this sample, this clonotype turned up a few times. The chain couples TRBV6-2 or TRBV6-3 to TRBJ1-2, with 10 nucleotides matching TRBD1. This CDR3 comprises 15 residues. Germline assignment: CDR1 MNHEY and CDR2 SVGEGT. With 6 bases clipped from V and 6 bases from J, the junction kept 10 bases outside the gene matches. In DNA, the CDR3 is TGTGCCAGCAGCAAGGACGGGACAGGGGACGATGGCTACACCTTC. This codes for CASSKDGTGDDGYTF.

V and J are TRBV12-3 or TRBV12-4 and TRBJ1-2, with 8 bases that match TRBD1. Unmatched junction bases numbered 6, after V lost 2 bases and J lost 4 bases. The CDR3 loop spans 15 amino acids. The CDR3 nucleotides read TGTGCCAGCAGTTTACTTGGCACAGGGGGCTATGGCTACACCTTC. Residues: CASSLLGTGGYGYTF.

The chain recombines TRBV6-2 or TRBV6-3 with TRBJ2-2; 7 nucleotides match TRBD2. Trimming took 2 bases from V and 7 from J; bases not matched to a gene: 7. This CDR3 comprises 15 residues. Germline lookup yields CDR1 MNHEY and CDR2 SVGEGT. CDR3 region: CASSYAGGSSGELFF. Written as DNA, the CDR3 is TGTGCCAGCAGTTACGCGGGCGGGAGTAGCGGGGAGCTGTTTTTT.

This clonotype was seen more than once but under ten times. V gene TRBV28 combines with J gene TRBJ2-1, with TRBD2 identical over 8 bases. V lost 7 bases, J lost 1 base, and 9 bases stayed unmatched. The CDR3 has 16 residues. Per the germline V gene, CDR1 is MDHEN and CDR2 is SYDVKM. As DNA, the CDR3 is TGTGCCAGCACCTTGACTAGCGCAAGATCCTACAATGAGCAGTTCTTC. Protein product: CASTLTSARSYNEQFF.

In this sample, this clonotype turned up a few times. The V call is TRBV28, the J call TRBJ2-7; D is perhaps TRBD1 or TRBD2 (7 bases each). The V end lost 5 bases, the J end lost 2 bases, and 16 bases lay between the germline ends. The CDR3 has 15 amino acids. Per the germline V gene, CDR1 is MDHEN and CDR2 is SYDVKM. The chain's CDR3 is CASSMPGGATYEQYF. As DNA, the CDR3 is TGTGCCAGCAGTATGCCAGGGGGGGCCACCTACGAGCAGTACTTC. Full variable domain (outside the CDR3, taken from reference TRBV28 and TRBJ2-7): DVKVTQSSRYLVKRTGEKVFLECVQDMDHENMFWYRQDPGLGLRLIYFSYDVKMKEKGDIPEGYSVSREKKERFSLILESASTNQTSMYLCASSMPGGATYEQYFGPGTRLTVT.

CDR3 DNA sequence: TGCAGCGTTGAAGAGTTGGGGGAGCTCAGCACAGATACGCAGTATTTT. Its translation is CSVEELGELSTDTQYF. This sequence joins TRBV29-1 and TRBJ2-3; perhaps D is TRBD1 or TRBD2 (5 bases each). This CDR3 spans 16 amino acids. Germline CDR1 SQVTM, CDR2 ANQGSEA. Trimming shortened V by 0 bases and J by 0 bases, and 13 bases separated the two germline ends.

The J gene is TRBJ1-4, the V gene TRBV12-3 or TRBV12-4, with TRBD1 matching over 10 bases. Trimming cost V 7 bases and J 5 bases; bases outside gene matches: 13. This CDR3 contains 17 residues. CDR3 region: CASTSRQGAWRNEKLFF. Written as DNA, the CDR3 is TGTGCCAGCACCTCGCGACAGGGGGCCTGGAGAAATGAAAAACTGTTTTTT.

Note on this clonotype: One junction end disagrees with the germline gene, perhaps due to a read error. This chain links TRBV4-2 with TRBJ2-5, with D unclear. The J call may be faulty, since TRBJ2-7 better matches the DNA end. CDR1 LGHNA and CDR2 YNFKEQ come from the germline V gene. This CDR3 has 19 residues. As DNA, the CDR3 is TGTGTCAGCAGCCAAGATGGAATGGGATCGGGCAGGACCTCCTACGAGCAGTACTTC. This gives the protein CVSSQDGMGSGRTSYEQYF.

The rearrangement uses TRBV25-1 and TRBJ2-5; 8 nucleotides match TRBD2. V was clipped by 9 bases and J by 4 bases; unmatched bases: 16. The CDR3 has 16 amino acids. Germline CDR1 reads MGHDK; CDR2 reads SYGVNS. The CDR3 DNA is TGTGCCAGTGTACGCGGCGTTGGGCTAGCGGGAGAGACCCAGTACTTC. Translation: CASVRGVGLAGETQYF.

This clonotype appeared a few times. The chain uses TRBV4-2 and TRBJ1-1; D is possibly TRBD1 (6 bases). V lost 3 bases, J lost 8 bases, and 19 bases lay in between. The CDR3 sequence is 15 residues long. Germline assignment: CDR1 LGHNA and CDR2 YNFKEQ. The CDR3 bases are TGTGCCAGCAGCCAGGCGGGGGGCAGCCGACCCGAAGCTTTCTTT. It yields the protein CASSQAGGSRPEAFF.

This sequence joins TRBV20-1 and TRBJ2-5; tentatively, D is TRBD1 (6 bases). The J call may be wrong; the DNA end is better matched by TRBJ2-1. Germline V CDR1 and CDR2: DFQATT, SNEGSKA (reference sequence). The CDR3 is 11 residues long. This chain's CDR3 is CSRKRGNEQFF. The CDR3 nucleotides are TGCAGTAGAAAGAGGGGGAATGAGCAGTTCTTC.

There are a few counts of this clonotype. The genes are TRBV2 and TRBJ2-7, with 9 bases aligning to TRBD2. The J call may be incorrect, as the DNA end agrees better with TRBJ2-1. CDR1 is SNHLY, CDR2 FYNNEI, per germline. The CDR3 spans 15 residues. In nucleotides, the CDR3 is TGTGCCAGCAGGGAGACTAGCGGAGGAAAAAATGAGCAGTTCTTC. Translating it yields CASRETSGGKNEQFF.

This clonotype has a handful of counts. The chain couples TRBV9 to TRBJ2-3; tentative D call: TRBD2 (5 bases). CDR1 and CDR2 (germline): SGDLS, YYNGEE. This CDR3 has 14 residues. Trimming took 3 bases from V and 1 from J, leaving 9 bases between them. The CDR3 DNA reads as TGTGCCAGCAGCGACTATAGCGGCACAGATACGCAGTATTTT. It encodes CASSDYSGTDTQYF.

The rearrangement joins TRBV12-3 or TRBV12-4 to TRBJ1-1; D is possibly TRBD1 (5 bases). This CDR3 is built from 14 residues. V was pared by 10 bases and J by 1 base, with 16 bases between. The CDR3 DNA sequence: TGTGCCACCTCTGGAGGGGCGGGGAACACTGAAGCTTTCTTT. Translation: CATSGGAGNTEAFF.

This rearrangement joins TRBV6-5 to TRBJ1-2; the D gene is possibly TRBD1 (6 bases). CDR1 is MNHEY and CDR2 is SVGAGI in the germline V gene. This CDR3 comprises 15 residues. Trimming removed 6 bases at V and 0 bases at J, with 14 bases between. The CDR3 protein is CASSPGQFTNYGYTF. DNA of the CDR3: TGTGCCAGCAGCCCCGGACAGTTCACTAACTATGGCTACACCTTC.

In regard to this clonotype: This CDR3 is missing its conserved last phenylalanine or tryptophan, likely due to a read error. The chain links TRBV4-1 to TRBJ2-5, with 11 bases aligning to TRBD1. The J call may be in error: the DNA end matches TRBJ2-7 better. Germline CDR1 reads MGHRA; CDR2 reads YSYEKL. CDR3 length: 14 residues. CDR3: CASSQDGTGGEQYS. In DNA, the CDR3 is TGCGCCAGCAGCCAAGATGGGACAGGGGGCGAGCAGTACTCC.

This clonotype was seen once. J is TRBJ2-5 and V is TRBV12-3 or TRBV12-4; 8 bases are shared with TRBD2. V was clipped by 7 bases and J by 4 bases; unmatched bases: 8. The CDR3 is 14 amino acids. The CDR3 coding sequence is TGTGCCAGCAAGATCGGGGGGGGAGGAGAGACCCAGTACTTC. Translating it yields CASKIGGGGETQYF.

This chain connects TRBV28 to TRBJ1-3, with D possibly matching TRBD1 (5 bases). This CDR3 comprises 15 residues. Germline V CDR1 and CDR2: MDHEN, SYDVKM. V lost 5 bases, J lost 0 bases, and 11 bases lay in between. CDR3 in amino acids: CASSHGGSSGNTIYF. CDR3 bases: TGTGCCAGCAGTCACGGGGGGAGCTCTGGAAACACCATATATTTT.

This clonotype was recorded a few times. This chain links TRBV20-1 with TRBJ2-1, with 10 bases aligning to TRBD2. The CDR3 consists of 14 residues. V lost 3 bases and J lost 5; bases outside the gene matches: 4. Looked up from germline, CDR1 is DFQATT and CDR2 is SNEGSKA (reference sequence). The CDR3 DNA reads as TGCAGTGCTAGGAGCGGGAGGGGCAACAATGAGCAGTTCTTC. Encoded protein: CSARSGRGNNEQFF.

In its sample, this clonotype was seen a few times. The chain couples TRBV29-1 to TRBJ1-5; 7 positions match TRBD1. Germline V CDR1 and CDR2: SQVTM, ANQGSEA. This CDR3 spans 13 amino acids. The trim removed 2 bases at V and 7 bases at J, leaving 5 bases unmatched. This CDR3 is CSVETGAGQPQHF. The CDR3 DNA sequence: TGCAGCGTTGAAACAGGGGCGGGACAGCCCCAGCATTTT.

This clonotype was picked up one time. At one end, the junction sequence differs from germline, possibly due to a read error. The CDR3 spells CASSVQLAGGPADTRYF. The CDR3, as DNA: TGCGCCAGCAGCGTACAACTAGCGGGAGGGCCCGCAGATACGCGGTATTTT. The chain has TRBV5-1 and TRBJ2-3; 13 bases agree with TRBD2. This CDR3 spans 17 amino acids. Germline values: CDR1 SGHRS, CDR2 YFSETQ. The variable domain in full, completed from reference TRBV5-1 and TRBJ2-3, reads KAGVTQTPRYLIKTRGQQVTLSCSPISGHRSVSWYQQTPGQGLQFLFEYFSETQRNKGNFPGRFSGRQFSNSRSEMNVSTLELGDSALYLCASSVQLAGGPADTRYFGPGTRLTVL.

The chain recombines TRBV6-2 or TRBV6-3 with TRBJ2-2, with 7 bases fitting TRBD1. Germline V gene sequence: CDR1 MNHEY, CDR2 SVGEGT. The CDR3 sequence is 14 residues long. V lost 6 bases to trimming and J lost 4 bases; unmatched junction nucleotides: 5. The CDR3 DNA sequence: TGTGCCAGCAGCCACGGGACAGCCACCGGGGAGCTGTTTTTT. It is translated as CASSHGTATGELFF.

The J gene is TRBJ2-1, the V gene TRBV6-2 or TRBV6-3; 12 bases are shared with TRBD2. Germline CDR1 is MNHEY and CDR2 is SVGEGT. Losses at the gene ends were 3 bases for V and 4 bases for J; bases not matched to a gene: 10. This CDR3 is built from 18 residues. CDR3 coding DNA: TGTGCCAGCAGTTATCGTACTAGCGGGAGGTCAAATTACAATGAGCAGTTCTTC. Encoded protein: CASSYRTSGRSNYNEQFF.

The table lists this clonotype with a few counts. The CDR3 is CSVRVLVGETQYF. The CDR3 DNA sequence: TGCAGCGTACGGGTACTAGTCGGAGAGACCCAGTACTTC. The chain links TRBV29-1 to TRBJ2-5; tentatively, D is TRBD2 (5 bases). The CDR3 consists of 13 residues. With 6 bases removed from V and 4 bases from J, the gap between germline ends came to 15 bases. CDR1 and CDR2 from the germline V gene are SQVTM and ANQGSEA.

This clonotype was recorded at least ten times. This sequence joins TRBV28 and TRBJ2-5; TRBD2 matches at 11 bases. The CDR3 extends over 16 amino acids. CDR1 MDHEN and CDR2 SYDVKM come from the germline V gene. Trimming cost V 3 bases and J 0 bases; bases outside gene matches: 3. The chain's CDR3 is CASSLMTSGNQETQYF. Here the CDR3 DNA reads TGTGCCAGCAGTTTGATGACTAGCGGGAACCAAGAGACCCAGTACTTC.

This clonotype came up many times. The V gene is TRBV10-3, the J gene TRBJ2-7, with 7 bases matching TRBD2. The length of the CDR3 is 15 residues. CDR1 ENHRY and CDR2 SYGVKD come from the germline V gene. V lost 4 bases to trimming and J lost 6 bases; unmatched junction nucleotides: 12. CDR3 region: CAISAGTTIALEQYF. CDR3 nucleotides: TGTGCCATCAGTGCGGGGACTACCATTGCCCTCGAGCAGTACTTC.

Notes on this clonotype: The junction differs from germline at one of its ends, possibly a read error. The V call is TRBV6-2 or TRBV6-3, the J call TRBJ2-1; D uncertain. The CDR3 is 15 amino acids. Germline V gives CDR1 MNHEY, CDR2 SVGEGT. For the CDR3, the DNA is TGTGCCAGCAGTTACTCGGGAAATGGCTACAATGGGCAGTTCTTC. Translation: CASSYSGNGYNGQFF.

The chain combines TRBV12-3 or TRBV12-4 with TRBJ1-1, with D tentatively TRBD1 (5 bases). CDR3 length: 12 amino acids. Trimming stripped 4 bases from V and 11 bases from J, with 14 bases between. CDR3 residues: CASSSRAGEAFF. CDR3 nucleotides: TGTGCCAGCAGTTCTAGGGCGGGGGAGGCTTTCTTT.

The CDR3 sequence is CASSPRPGGYNEQFF. DNA of the CDR3: TGTGCCAGTAGTCCCCGGCCAGGGGGGTACAATGAGCAGTTCTTC. V and J are TRBV19 and TRBJ2-1, with D possibly matching TRBD1 (7 bases). Germline CDR1 and CDR2: LNHDA and SQIVND (reference sequence). Trimming removed 5 bases at V and 4 bases at J, with 15 bases between. The CDR3 runs 15 residues.

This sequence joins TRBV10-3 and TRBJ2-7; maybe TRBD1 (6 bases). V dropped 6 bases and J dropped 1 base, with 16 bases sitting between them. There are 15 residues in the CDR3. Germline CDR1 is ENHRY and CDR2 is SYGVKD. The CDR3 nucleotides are TGTGCCATCAGCACAGGGCACGATCCTTCCTACGAGCAGTACTTC. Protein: CAISTGHDPSYEQYF.

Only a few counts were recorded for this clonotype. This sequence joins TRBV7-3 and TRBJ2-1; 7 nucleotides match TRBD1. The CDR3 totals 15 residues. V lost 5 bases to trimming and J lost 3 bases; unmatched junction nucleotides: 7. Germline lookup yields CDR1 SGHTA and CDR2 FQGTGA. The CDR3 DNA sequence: TGTGCCAGCAGCCCCCTACCAGGGGGCTACAATGAGCAGTTCTTC. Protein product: CASSPLPGGYNEQFF.

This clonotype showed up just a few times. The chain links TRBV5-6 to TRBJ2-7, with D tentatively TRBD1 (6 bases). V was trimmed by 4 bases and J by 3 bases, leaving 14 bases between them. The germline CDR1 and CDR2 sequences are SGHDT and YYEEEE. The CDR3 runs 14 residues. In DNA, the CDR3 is TGTGCCAGCAGCCAACAGGGACCGGGCTACGAGCAGTACTTC. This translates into CASSQQGPGYEQYF.